This TCR beta chain was recorded in a study of identical twins. Findings of the study overall: The study found excess low generation probability among twin-shared out-of-frame alpha sequences. Invariant cells of the MAIT and iNKT types might have partly distorted the zero-insertion analyses. There was more out-of-frame TCR alpha sharing in monozygotic twins than models estimated.

Germline lookup yields CDR1 SGHNT and CDR2 YENEEA. The CDR3 has 15 amino acids. J lost 7 bases, V lost 7 bases, and 9 bases had no gene match. MiXCR was run by TCRdb on the 5' RACE reads, yielding one entry per CDR3 protein. Of 700,000 to 950,000 distinct CDR3 sequences listed, roughly an eighth were seen once; the top ten hold 1.5% to 2%. Turning to this clonotype: The antigen remains unidentified.

The same data also contributed to another study, on yellow fever vaccine responses in identical twins.

The genes are TRBV11-3 and TRBJ1-6; 8 bases match TRBD1. This receptor was obtained from a woman aged 18 to 35 in good health. What was sequenced was PBMCs. CDR3 region: CASTTSGGANSPLHF. The DNA for the CDR3 is TGTGCCAGCACTACCTCAGGGGGCGCGAATTCACCCCTCCACTTT.